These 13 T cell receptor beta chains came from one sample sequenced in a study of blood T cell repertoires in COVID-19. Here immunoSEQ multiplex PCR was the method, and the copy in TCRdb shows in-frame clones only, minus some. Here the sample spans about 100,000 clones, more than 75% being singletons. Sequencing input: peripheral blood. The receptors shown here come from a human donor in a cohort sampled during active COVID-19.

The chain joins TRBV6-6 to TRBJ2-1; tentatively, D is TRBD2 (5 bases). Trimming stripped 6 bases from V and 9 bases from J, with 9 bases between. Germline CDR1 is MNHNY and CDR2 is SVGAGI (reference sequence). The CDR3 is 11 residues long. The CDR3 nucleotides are TGTGCCAGCAGCCCCCGGGGTGAGCAGTTCTTC. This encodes CASSPRGEQFF.

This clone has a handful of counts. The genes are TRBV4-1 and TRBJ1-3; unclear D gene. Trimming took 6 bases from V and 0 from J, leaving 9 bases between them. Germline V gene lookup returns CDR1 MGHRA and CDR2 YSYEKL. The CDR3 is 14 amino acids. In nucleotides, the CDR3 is TGCGCCAGCAGAGAGCTAAGCTCTGGAAACACCATATATTTT. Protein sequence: CASRELSSGNTIYF.

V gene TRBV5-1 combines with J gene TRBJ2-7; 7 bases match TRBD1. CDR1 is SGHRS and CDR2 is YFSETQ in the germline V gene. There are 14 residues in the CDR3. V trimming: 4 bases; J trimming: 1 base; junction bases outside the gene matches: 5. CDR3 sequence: CASSPTGPSYEQYF. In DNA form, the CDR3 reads TGCGCCAGCAGCCCGACAGGGCCTTCCTACGAGCAGTACTTC. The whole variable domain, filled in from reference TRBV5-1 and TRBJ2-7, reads KAGVTQTPRYLIKTRGQQVTLSCSPISGHRSVSWYQQTPGQGLQFLFEYFSETQRNKGNFPGRFSGRQFSNSRSEMNVSTLELGDSALYLCASSPTGPSYEQYFGPGTRLTVT.

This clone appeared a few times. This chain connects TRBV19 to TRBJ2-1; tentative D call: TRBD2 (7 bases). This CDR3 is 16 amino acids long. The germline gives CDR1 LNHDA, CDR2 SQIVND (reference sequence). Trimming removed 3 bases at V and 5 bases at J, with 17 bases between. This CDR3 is CASSIGGAGAHNEQFF. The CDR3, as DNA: TGTGCCAGTAGTATTGGAGGTGCGGGGGCGCACAATGAGCAGTTCTTC.

The CDR3 sequence is CASSLAASGREYEQFF. The CDR3 DNA sequence: TGTGCCAGCAGCTTAGCGGCTAGCGGGAGGGAATATGAGCAGTTCTTC. The chain links TRBV7-2 to TRBJ2-1; TRBD2 matches 12 bases. J gave up 8 bases and V 0 bases, and 5 bases lay outside the gene matches. Germline V lookup: CDR1 SGHTA, CDR2 FQGNSA. There are 16 residues in the CDR3. Filled out from reference TRBV7-2 and TRBJ2-1, the complete variable domain reads GAGVSQSPSNKVTEKGKDVELRCDPISGHTALYWYRQSLGQGLEFLIYFQGNSAPDKSGLPSDRFSAERTGGSVSTLTIQRTQQEDSAVYLCASSLAASGREYEQFFGPGTRLTVL.

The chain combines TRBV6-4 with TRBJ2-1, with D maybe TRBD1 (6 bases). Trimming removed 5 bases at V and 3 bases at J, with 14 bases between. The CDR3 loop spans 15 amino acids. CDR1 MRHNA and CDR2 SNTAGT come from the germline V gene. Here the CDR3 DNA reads TGTGCCAGCAGTACCTCGGGACAATTCTACAATGAGCAGTTCTTC. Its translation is CASSTSGQFYNEQFF.

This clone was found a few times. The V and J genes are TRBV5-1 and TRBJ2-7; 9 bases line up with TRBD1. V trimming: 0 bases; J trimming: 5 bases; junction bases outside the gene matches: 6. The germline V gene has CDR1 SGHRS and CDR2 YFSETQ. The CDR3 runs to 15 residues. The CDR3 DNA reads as TGCGCCAGCAGCTTGGGGCCGGACAGGGGCCACGAGCAGTACTTC. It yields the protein CASSLGPDRGHEQYF.

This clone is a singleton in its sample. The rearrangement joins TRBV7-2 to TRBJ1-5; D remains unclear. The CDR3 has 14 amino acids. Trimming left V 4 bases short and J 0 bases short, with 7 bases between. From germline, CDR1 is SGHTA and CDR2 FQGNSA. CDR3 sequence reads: CASSSRNSNQPQHF. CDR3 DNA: TGTGCCAGCAGCTCGAGGAATAGCAATCAGCCCCAGCATTTT.

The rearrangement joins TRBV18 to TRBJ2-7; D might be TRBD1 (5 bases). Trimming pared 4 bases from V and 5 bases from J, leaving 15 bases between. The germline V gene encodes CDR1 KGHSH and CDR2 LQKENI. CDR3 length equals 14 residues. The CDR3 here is CASSLLLDSDEQYF. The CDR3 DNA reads TGTGCCAGCTCACTCCTATTAGACAGTGACGAGCAGTACTTC.

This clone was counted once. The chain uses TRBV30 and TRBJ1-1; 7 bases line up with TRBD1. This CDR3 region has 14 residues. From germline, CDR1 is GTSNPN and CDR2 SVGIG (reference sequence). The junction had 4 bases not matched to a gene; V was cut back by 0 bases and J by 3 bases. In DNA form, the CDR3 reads TGTGCCTGGAGTGTGGACAGGAGATACACTGAAGCTTTCTTT. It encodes CAWSVDRRYTEAFF. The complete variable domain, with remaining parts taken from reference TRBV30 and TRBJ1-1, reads SQTIHQWPATLVQPVGSPLSLECTVEGTSNPNLYWYRQAAGRGLQLLFYSVGIGQISSEVPQNLSASRPQDRQFILSSKKLLLSDSGFYLCAWSVDRRYTEAFFGQGTRLTVV.

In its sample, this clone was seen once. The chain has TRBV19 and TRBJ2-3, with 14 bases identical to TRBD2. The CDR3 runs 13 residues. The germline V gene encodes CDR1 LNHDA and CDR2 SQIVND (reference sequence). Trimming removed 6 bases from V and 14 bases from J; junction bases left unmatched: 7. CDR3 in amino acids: CASRTGLAGEAYF. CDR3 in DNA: TGTGCCAGTAGGACGGGACTAGCGGGAGAAGCGTATTTT. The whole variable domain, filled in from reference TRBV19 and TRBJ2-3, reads DGGITQSPKYLFRKEGQNVTLSCEQNLNHDAMYWYRQDPGQGLRLIYYSQIVNDFQKGDIAEGYSVSREKKESFPLTVTSAQKNPTAFYLCASRTGLAGEAYFGPGTRLTVL.

For the CDR3, the DNA is TGTGCCAGCACCCGAGACGGGAGGGAAACAGATACGCAGTATTTT. Its translation: CASTRDGRETDTQYF. The gene calls are TRBV11-2 and TRBJ2-3, with TRBD2 matching 8 bases. The ends lost 7 bases at V and 3 bases at J; junction bases unmatched: 9. The CDR3 is made up of 15 amino acids. Germline V gene sequence: CDR1 SGHAT, CDR2 FQNNGV.

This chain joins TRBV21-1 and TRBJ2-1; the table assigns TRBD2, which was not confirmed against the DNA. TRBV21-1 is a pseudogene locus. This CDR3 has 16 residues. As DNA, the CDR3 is TGTGCCAGCAGCAAAGACTATGGACTAGGTATGTATGAGCAGTTCTTC. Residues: CASSKDYGLGMYEQFF.